Shown below are 2 T cell receptor beta chains from a single sample sequenced in a study of T cell responses to AZD1222 COVID-19 vaccine (dated by TCRdb to the early 2020s). The sample's time point, from its label and the paper: baseline before first vaccination. Library method: the immunoSEQ multiplex PCR assay. What TCRdb holds here is the immuneACCESS table cut down to in-frame rearrangements. Part of the clones is not present; checked against another copy, under half of the missing clones reflect an unresolved V gene, and the others are unexplained. This sample holds more than 150,000 clones; 75% to 90% were observed only once. The ten largest clones capture 5% to 7% of the sample. The sequencing used peripheral blood, collected on day 0 of AZD1222 vaccination. The receptors here all came from an adult in good health.

V gene TRBV9 combines with J gene TRBJ2-1; 7 bases align to TRBD1. Germline V CDR1 and CDR2: SGDLS, YYNGEE. CDR3 size: 16 residues. V trimming: 0 bases; J trimming: 6 bases; junction bases outside the gene matches: 9. CDR3 sequence: CASSVASGTDSNEQFF. For the CDR3, the DNA is TGTGCCAGCAGCGTAGCCTCCGGGACAGATTCCAATGAGCAGTTCTTC. The whole variable domain, filled in from reference TRBV9 and TRBJ2-1, reads DSGVTQTPKHLITATGQRVTLRCSPRSGDLSVYWYQQSLDQGLQFLIQYYNGEERAKGNILERFSAQQFPDLHSELNLSSLELGDSALYFCASSVASGTDSNEQFFGPGTRLTVL.

This chain joins TRBV10-1 and TRBJ2-1; 11 bases agree with TRBD2. V trimming: 6 bases; J trimming: 5 bases; junction bases outside the gene matches: 6. This CDR3 comprises 15 residues. Germline-derived CDR1 and CDR2 are WNHNN and SYGVQD (reference sequence). CDR3 nucleotide sequence: TGCGCCAGCAGCTCCGGGACTAGCGGAGACAATGAGCAGTTCTTC. Protein product: CASSSGTSGDNEQFF.